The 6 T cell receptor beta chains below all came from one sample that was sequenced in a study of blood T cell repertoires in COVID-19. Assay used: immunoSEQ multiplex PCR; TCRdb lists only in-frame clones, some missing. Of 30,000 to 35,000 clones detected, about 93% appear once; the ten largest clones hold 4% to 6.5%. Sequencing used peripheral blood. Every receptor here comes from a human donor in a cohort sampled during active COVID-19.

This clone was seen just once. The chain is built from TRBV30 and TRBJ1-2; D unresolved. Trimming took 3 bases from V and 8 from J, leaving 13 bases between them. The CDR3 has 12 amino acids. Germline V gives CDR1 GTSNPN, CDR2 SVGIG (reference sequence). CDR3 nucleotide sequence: TGTGCCTGGAGCCCTGACAACGGCGGCTACACCTTC. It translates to CAWSPDNGGYTF.

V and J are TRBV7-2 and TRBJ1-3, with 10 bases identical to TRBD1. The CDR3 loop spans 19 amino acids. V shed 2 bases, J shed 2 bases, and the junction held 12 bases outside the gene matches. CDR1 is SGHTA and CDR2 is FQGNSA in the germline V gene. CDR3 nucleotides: TGTGCCAGCAGCTTACTAATGACAGGGGGCGCGAGAGCTGGAAACACCATATATTTT. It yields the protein CASSLLMTGGARAGNTIYF.

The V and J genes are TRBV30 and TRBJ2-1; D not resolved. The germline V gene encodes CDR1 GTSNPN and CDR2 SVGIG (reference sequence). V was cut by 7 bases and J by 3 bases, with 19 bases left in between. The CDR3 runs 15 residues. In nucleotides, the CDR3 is TGTGCCTCGACTCCTTTTTCTTCCCTCTACAATGAGCAGTTCTTC. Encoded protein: CASTPFSSLYNEQFF.

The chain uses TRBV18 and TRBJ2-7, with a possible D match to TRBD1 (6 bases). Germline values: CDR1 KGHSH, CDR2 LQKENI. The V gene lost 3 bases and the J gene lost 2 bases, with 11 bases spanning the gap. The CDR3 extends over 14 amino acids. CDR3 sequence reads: CASSPKQGPYEQYF. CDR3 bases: TGTGCCAGCTCACCTAAGCAGGGGCCCTACGAGCAGTACTTC.

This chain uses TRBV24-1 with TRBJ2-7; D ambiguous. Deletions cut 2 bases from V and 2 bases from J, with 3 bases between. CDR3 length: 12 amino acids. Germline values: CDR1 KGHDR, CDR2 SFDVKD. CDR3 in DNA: TGTGCCACCAGTGATTCAGCCTACGAGCAGTACTTC. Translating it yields CATSDSAYEQYF.

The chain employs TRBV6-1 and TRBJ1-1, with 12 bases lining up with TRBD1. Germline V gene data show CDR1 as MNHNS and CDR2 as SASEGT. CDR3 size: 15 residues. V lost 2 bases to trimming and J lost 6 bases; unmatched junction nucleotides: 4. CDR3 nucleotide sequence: TGTGCCAGCAGTGAACCGGGACAGGGGGCCCCTGAAGCTTTCTTT. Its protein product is CASSEPGQGAPEAFF.